The 21 T cell receptor beta chains below were found in one sample sequenced in a study of vaccination and CD4 T cells after COVID-19. CD4+ T cells that had been cultured provided DNA sequenced with the Oncomine TCR Beta short-read assay. TCRdb recomputed calls from the PCR reads with MiXCR, one row per CDR3 protein. The table lists some 11,000 distinct CDR3 sequences, 30% to 35% of them singletons. The antigens these receptors bind are not known. Treatment noted: roughly ten-day PBMC culture with coronavirus spike peptide pools or control peptides (ViraFEST assay). Sequencing was performed on CD4+ T cells from blood, cultured in vitro, taken after SARS-CoV-2 vaccination. These receptors came from a human donor who had recovered from COVID-19.

CDR3 coding DNA: TGTGCCAGCAGTTCGCACACAGGGGGTTCTGCTGGAAACACCATATATTTT. It encodes CASSSHTGGSAGNTIYF. The rearrangement links TRBV28 to TRBJ1-3; TRBD1 matches 8 bases. Germline V CDR1 and CDR2: MDHEN, SYDVKM. This CDR3 is built from 17 residues. V was clipped by 4 bases and J by 2 bases; unmatched bases: 10.

The rearrangement uses TRBV7-6 and TRBJ2-1; D is perhaps TRBD1 or TRBD2 (6 bases each). The CDR3 loop spans 16 amino acids. Germline lookup yields CDR1 SGHVS and CDR2 FNYEAQ. V was cut by 5 bases and J by 9 bases, with 23 bases left in between. CDR3 residues: CASSKDRREGSSEQFF. The DNA for the CDR3 is TGTGCCAGCAGCAAAGACAGGCGGGAAGGTAGTAGTGAGCAGTTCTTC.

This clonotype turned up a few times. V and J are TRBV7-2 and TRBJ2-7; the match to TRBD2 covers 7 bases. The junction had 13 bases not matched to a gene; V was cut back by 8 bases and J by 3 bases. Germline V gives CDR1 SGHTA, CDR2 FQGNSA. The CDR3 has 15 residues. The CDR3 DNA follows: TGTGCCAGCGGTCCTGGGGGGACTATTGGCTACGAGCAGTACTTC. Its translation: CASGPGGTIGYEQYF.

V usage is TRBV6-1 and J usage is TRBJ2-1, with 9 bases matching TRBD1. V was clipped by 6 bases and J by 5 bases; unmatched bases: 2. Germline CDR1 MNHNS, CDR2 SASEGT. The CDR3 is 13 amino acids. CDR3 in amino acids: CASRRTGDNEQFF. The CDR3 DNA is TGTGCCAGCAGAAGGACAGGGGACAATGAGCAGTTCTTC.

J is TRBJ1-2 and V is TRBV19, with a tentative D call TRBD1 (6 bases). Looked up from germline, CDR1 is LNHDA and CDR2 is SQIVND (reference sequence). The CDR3 totals 14 residues. V lost 4 bases and J lost 1, with 10 bases in between. The CDR3 bases are TGTGCCAGTAGTACCCGACAGGTTAACTATGGCTACACCTTC. Protein product: CASSTRQVNYGYTF.

This clonotype was detected once. This may be a read error: a much more frequent sequence differs by one nucleotide. V is TRBV20-1 and J is TRBJ2-7, with 13 bases matching TRBD2. V was clipped by 5 bases and J by 6 bases; unmatched bases: 10. This CDR3 is built from 15 residues. Germline CDR1 is DFQATT and CDR2 is SNEGSKA (reference sequence). Written as DNA, the CDR3 is TGCAGTGCTGGAAACCGACTAGCGGGAGGTTCCGAGCAGTACTTC. This translates into CSAGNRLAGGSEQYF.

This clonotype was seen only a few times. This sequence joins TRBV7-2 and TRBJ1-2; D is undetermined. From germline, CDR1 is SGHTA and CDR2 FQGNSA. This CDR3 contains 13 residues. Trimming removed 0 bases from V and 6 bases from J, with 8 bases in between. CDR3 amino acids: CASSLAGNDGYTF. DNA of the CDR3: TGTGCCAGCAGCTTAGCAGGGAACGATGGCTACACCTTC.

This chain uses TRBV7-9 with TRBJ1-2; no reliable D call. V shed 3 bases and J shed 2 bases, with 7 bases lying between them. Per the germline V gene, CDR1 is SEHNR and CDR2 is FQNEAQ (reference sequence). The CDR3 sequence is 13 residues long. CDR3 nucleotide sequence: TGTGCCAGCAGCTTCGTGAGCAACTATGGCTACACCTTC. It encodes CASSFVSNYGYTF. Complete variable domain (other parts from reference TRBV7-9 and TRBJ1-2): DTGVSQNPRHKITKRGQNVTFRCDPISEHNRLYWYRQTLGQGPEFLTYFQNEAQLEKSRLLSDRFSAERPKGSFSTLEIQRTEQGDSAMYLCASSFVSNYGYTFGSGTRLTVV.

The chain uses TRBV27 and TRBJ1-5; tentative D call: TRBD1 (5 bases). There are 15 residues in the CDR3. Germline CDR1 is MNHEY and CDR2 is SMNVEV (reference sequence). V dropped 6 bases and J dropped 2 bases, with 14 bases sitting between them. CDR3 in amino acids: CASRMGGKGNQPQHF. CDR3 DNA sequence: TGTGCCAGCAGGATGGGGGGGAAGGGCAATCAGCCCCAGCATTTT.

V usage is TRBV7-9 and J usage is TRBJ1-6, with 9 bases aligning to TRBD1. The CDR3 is made up of 15 amino acids. CDR1 SEHNR and CDR2 FQNEAQ come from the germline V gene (reference sequence). The junction had 6 bases not matched to a gene; V was cut back by 5 bases and J by 7 bases. DNA of the CDR3: TGTGCCAGCAGCACCCCCGGGACAGGGAATTCACCCCTCCACTTT. As protein: CASSTPGTGNSPLHF.

This clonotype was found a few times. The CDR3 sequence is CASSSELPGAEAFF. CDR3 sequence (DNA): TGTGCCAGCAGTTCCGAATTGCCGGGAGCTGAAGCTTTCTTT. The chain recombines TRBV6-5 with TRBJ1-1, with D uncertain. V was pared by 4 bases and J by 6 bases, with 15 bases between. The CDR3 has 14 amino acids. CDR1 and CDR2 from the germline V gene are MNHEY and SVGAGI.

This clonotype was seen only a few times. The rearrangement uses TRBV6-2 or TRBV6-3 and TRBJ1-1; perhaps TRBD1 as D (5 bases). This CDR3 contains 12 residues. The germline V gene has CDR1 MNHEY and CDR2 SVGEGT. V lost 4 bases and J lost 7, with 10 bases in between. CDR3 nucleotide sequence: TGTGCCAGCAGTTTGGGACGGGTTGAAGCTTTCTTT. It specifies CASSLGRVEAFF.

This clonotype showed up just a few times. The CDR3 DNA follows: TGTGCCAGCAGTGGAGGGGTTGGCTACACCTTC. Its protein is CASSGGVGYTF. The rearrangement joins TRBV2 to TRBJ1-2, with D possibly TRBD1 on 5 matching bases. Trimming stripped 4 bases from V and 7 bases from J, with 7 bases between. CDR1 and CDR2 (germline): SNHLY, FYNNEI. This CDR3 is 11 amino acids long.

This clonotype was found a few times. This chain links TRBV7-3 with TRBJ2-6; the match to TRBD2 covers 13 bases. The germline CDR1 and CDR2 sequences are SGHTA and FQGTGA. The CDR3 is 17 residues long. With V trimmed by 4 bases and J by 3 bases, 3 bases remained unmatched. As DNA, the CDR3 is TGTGCCAGCAGCTCACTAGCGGGAGGGGGTGGGGCCAACGTCCTGACTTTC. This encodes CASSSLAGGGGANVLTF.

The chain joins TRBV7-9 to TRBJ2-4, with unresolved D. CDR3 length: 16 residues. Germline assignment: CDR1 SEHNR and CDR2 FQNEAQ (reference sequence). Trimming removed 6 bases from V and 2 bases from J, with 17 bases in between. CDR3 sequence (DNA): TGTGCCAGCAGATCTAGTCTCGAAAATCCCAAAAACATTCAGTACTTC. Its protein product is CASRSSLENPKNIQYF.

J is TRBJ2-7 and V is TRBV28, with no clear D. V gave up 6 bases and J gave up 4 bases, with 13 bases separating them. Germline V gene sequence: CDR1 MDHEN, CDR2 SYDVKM. This CDR3 is 13 amino acids long. CDR3 DNA sequence: TGTGCCAGCAGCCCAAGCACCTTTTACGAGCAGTACTTC. Its protein is CASSPSTFYEQYF.

This clonotype was picked up a small number of times. V usage is TRBV15 and J usage is TRBJ2-6; a possible D gene is TRBD2 (6 bases). Germline-derived CDR1 and CDR2 are LNHNV and YYDKDF (reference sequence). The CDR3 sequence is 16 residues long. Deletions cut 11 bases from V and 2 bases from J, with 19 bases between. CDR3 loop: CASRTGVGAGANVLTF. The DNA for the CDR3 is TGTGCCTCCCGGACGGGGGTGGGAGCTGGGGCCAACGTCCTGACTTTC.

The chain joins TRBV15 to TRBJ1-4, with 10 bases that match TRBD1. The junction had 5 bases not matched to a gene; V was cut back by 3 bases and J by 7 bases. The germline CDR1 and CDR2 sequences are LNHNV and YYDKDF (reference sequence). The CDR3 is made up of 15 amino acids. The CDR3 reads CATSRPTGGLEKLFF. In nucleotides, the CDR3 is TGTGCCACCAGCAGGCCGACAGGGGGCCTTGAAAAACTGTTTTTT.

In its sample, this clonotype was seen a few times. The chain couples TRBV7-2 to TRBJ1-1; no clear D gene. CDR1 is SGHTA and CDR2 is FQGNSA in the germline V gene. This CDR3 region has 14 residues. The V and J ends lost 5 bases and 4 bases respectively, with 14 bases between them. This chain's CDR3 is CASSLGGIPTEAFF. For the CDR3, the DNA is TGTGCCAGCAGCCTGGGAGGGATTCCCACTGAAGCTTTCTTT.

The chain joins TRBV11-2 to TRBJ2-3, with 8 nucleotides matching TRBD2. J gave up 3 bases and V 5 bases, and 16 bases lay outside the gene matches. The CDR3 length is 18 residues. Germline V CDR1 and CDR2: SGHAT, FQNNGV. The CDR3 DNA sequence: TGTGCCAGCAGCAATCCCTATGACTACGCGGGAGGAACAGATACGCAGTATTTT. This encodes CASSNPYDYAGGTDTQYF.

As to this clonotype: At one boundary the junction diverges from the germline segment, which might be a read error. The J gene is TRBJ1-1, the V gene TRBV15; no clear D gene. The CDR3 has 14 amino acids. Germline CDR1 and CDR2: LNHNV and YYDKDF (reference sequence). The DNA for the CDR3 is TGTGTCACCAGACGACAAGTGGGAGCGACTGAAGCTTTCTTT. It yields the protein CVTRRQVGATEAFF.